The sequence of this TCR beta chain was determined in a study of T cell responses to AZD1222 COVID-19 vaccine. General observations from the study: Spike was spanned by vaccine-associated CD4 TCRs, which were dominant at 160-218 and 743-854. Two doses of AZD1222 preceded a rise in Spike-specific TCR breadth and depth.

The data were produced by immunoSEQ multiplex PCR, yet TCRdb's version contains in-frame clones alone and is incomplete. The sample includes some 30,000 clones, 86% of them seen just once. A word on this clone: Its antigen is not identified.

This CDR3 has 12 residues. Trimming removed 4 bases from V and 1 base from J, with 7 bases in between. Looked up from germline, CDR1 is SQVTM and CDR2 is ANQGSEA. V gene TRBV29-1 combines with J gene TRBJ1-1; D gene ambiguous. The starting material was peripheral blood, obtained 28 days after the second AZD1222 dose. The source of this sequence is an adult who received the AZD1222 COVID-19 vaccine. The CDR3 here is CSVVVGNTEAFF. For the CDR3, the DNA is TGCAGCGTTGTCGTAGGGAACACTGAAGCTTTCTTT.